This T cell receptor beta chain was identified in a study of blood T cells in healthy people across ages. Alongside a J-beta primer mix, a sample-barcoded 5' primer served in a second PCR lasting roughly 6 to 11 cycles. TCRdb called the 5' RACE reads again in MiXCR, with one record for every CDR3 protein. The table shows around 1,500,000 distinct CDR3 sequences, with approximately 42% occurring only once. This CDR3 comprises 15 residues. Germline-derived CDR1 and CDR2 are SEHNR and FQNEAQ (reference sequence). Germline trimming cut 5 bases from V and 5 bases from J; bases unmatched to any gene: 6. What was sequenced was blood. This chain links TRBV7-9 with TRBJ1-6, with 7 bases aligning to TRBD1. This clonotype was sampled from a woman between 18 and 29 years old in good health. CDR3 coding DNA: TGTGCCAGCAGCCGGGGGACAGAAAATAATTCACCCCTCCACTTT. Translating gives CASSRGTENNSPLHF. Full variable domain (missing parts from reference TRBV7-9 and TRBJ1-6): DTGVSQNPRHKITKRGQNVTFRCDPISEHNRLYWYRQTLGQGPEFLTYFQNEAQLEKSRLLSDRFSAERPKGSFSTLEIQRTEQGDSAMYLCASSRGTENNSPLHFGNGTRLTVT.